This entry describes one T cell receptor beta chain. This clonotype was observed a few times. Its antigen remains undetermined. Per-base quality was not reported, and no clone a single base away is much larger than it. All donors were healthy Caucasians. The researchers also sequenced three unrelated adults who were not twins: a male aged 18 to 29, a male aged 50 to 60, and a female aged 50 to 60. Miltenyi CD45RO+ enrichment and human naive T-cell isolation kits were used to isolate memory (CD45RO+) and naive T cells from PBMC. This specimen comes from a study of identical twins (dated by TCRdb to the mid-2010s). As for the study more broadly: TCR alpha and beta repertoires from monozygotic twins, unrelated adults of various ages and cord blood were deep-sequenced to test whether fetal clonotypes persist. Replicate twin experiments were performed at different times using different library preparation protocols to rule out contamination. Summary of the overall study and its limitations: In monozygotic twins, recombination models systematically underestimated out-of-frame TCR alpha sharing, but the models matched the sharing seen between unrelated individuals. Compared with coincidental sharing between unrelated individuals, out-of-frame TCR alpha sequences shared between twins showed an excess of sequences with low generation probability. Zero-insertion analyses could be partly confounded by invariant T cells such as MAIT and iNKT, although diverse VJ usage argued against such confounding for most clonotypes. Conclusions relied on cross-sectional statistical analysis, since the same donors could not be followed over many years. Abundant cord blood beta clonotypes carried fewer insertions; young adult naive repertoires showed a weaker similar trend, while memory repertoires showed none. A weaker excess of twin sharing was found in beta out-of-frame sequences because the signal-to-noise ratio was lowered by fewer shared sequences.

The CDR3, from cysteine to phenylalanine, totals 13 residues. Only CDR3 DNA remains: 39 bases, in frame from the first base. The V end loses 2 bases and the J end loses 1 base, and a stretch of 5 bases separates them. As encoded in the germline V gene, CDR1 is MNHEY while CDR2 is SVGEGT. Library preparation used 5' RACE. TCRdb records Illumina HiSeq 2000 as the sequencer. A universal primer binding site was introduced by template switching, and a unique molecular identifier was present in the final cDNA, enabling accurate counting of TCR cDNA molecules. First-strand cDNA for TCR alpha and beta chains was synthesized from specific primers in the conserved constant-segment region. To control for contamination, every cDNA library carried two barcodes: a SMART-Mk sample barcode plus Illumina barcodes. TruSeq adapter sequences and Illumina sample barcodes were added in two successive PCR steps. Sequencing of the TCR alpha and beta cDNA libraries was done on the Illumina HiSeq platform using custom primers. Turning to the authors' computational methods: Raw reads were processed with MiGEC to extract unique molecular identifiers, and MiXCR was used to determine CDR3 positions. For each individual, recombination models were inferred using an EM algorithm with the repgenHMM and IGoR tools. Shared clonotype analysis was performed with the tcR package in R, normalizing sharing by the product of cloneset sizes. To study raw recombination free of thymic and clonal selection effects, out-of-frame nonproductive sequences were analyzed. TCRdb's own reprocessing of the public reads used fastp at Q25 and MiXCR and kept productive beta chains. Rows matching on CDR3 protein sequence are summarized as one entry with the most common DNA and genes. The V and J calls and clone size come from TCRdb's table, not from the authors' own analysis. The sample data list roughly 710,000 distinct CDR3 sequences, and roughly 6% of these were observed just once. The top ten clones comprise 1.5% to 2% of the sample.

Sequencing was performed on naive T cells sorted from blood. The sample's cell subset or site label is to be understood as: cells isolated with a human naive T-cell isolation kit. This TCR came from a man younger than 35 in good health. This sequence uses TRBV6-2 or TRBV6-3 and TRBJ1-1, with the D gene uncertain. The CDR3 sequence is CASSYEWNTEAFF. The nucleotides read TGTGCCAGCAGTTACGAGTGGAACACTGAAGCTTTCTTT.